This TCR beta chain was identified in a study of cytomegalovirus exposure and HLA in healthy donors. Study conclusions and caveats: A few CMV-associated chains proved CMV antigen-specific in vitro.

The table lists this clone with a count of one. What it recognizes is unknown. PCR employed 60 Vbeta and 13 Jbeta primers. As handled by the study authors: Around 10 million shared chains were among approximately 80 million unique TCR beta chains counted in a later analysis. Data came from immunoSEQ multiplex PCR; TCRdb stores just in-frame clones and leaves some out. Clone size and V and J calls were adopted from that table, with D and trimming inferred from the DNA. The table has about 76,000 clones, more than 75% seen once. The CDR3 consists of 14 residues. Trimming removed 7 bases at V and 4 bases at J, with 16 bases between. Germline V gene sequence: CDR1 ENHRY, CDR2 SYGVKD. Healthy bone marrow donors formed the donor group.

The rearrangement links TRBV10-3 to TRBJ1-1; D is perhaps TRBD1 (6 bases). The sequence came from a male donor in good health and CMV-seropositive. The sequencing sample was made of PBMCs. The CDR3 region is CAITKAGAGTEAFF. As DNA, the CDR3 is TGTGCCATCACCAAGGCAGGGGCCGGCACTGAAGCTTTCTTT.